A single sample gave rise to the 10 T cell receptor beta chains below, sequenced in a study of T-cell reconstitution after alpha-beta-depleted transplantation in children. The TCRbeta library incorporated unique molecular identifiers. TCRdb called the PCR reads again in MiXCR, with one record for every CDR3 protein. Of approximately 400,000 distinct CDR3 sequences in the sample, 9.5% to 13% were seen once. Material: PBMCs from the stem cell graft donor, obtained from the stem cell graft. The receptors shown here come from a human donor who donated a stem cell graft to a child with acute myeloid leukemia.

The chain links TRBV12-3 or TRBV12-4 to TRBJ2-2; D could derive from TRBD1 or TRBD2 (5 bases each). V lost 4 bases, J lost 0 bases, and 18 bases lay in between. The CDR3 has 18 residues. The chain's CDR3 is CASSYRWGVQTNTGELFF. The DNA of the CDR3 is TGTGCCAGCAGTTACAGGTGGGGAGTGCAAACGAACACCGGGGAGCTGTTTTTT.

This clonotype was detected a few times. V usage is TRBV29-1 and J usage is TRBJ2-1; possible D gene TRBD2, 6 bases. With 1 base removed from V and 9 bases from J, the gap between germline ends came to 10 bases. This CDR3 comprises 12 residues. Germline V CDR1 and CDR2: SQVTM, ANQGSEA. In DNA form, the CDR3 reads TGCAGCGTTGAAGTGGGGCGGGGTGAGCAGTTCTTC. Protein sequence: CSVEVGRGEQFF.

In its sample, this clonotype was seen a few times. This chain joins TRBV20-1 and TRBJ1-4; tentatively, D is TRBD1 (6 bases). The CDR3 runs to 17 residues. Germline CDR1 DFQATT, CDR2 SNEGSKA (reference sequence). The V and J ends lost 3 bases and 4 bases respectively, with 21 bases between them. The CDR3 sequence is CSARMLVGAGVNEKLFF. For the CDR3, the DNA is TGCAGTGCTAGGATGCTTGTGGGGGCAGGCGTTAATGAAAAACTGTTTTTT.

The chain carries TRBV7-9 and TRBJ1-5; 8 bases match TRBD1. The CDR3 has 16 residues. The ends lost 2 bases at V and 1 base at J; junction bases unmatched: 4. Germline V lookup: CDR1 SEHNR, CDR2 FQNEAQ (reference sequence). The CDR3 DNA reads TGTGCCAGCAGCTTATCGAGGACAGGGAGCAATCAGCCCCAGCATTTT. This gives the protein CASSLSRTGSNQPQHF. The variable domain in full, with the rest retrieved from reference TRBV7-9 and TRBJ1-5, is DTGVSQNPRHKITKRGQNVTFRCDPISEHNRLYWYRQTLGQGPEFLTYFQNEAQLEKSRLLSDRFSAERPKGSFSTLEIQRTEQGDSAMYLCASSLSRTGSNQPQHFGDGTRLSIL.

In DNA form, the CDR3 reads TGTGCCAGCAGTTACTCTGGAGCTTATGAGCAGTTCTTC. Translated: CASSYSGAYEQFF. This sequence joins TRBV6-5 and TRBJ2-1; no reliable D call. The CDR3 runs to 13 residues. CDR1 is MNHEY and CDR2 is SVGAGI in the germline V gene. V was shortened by 0 bases and J by 8 bases, with 8 bases between the two germline ends.

This clonotype has a count of ten or more. The J gene is TRBJ2-1, the V gene TRBV12-3 or TRBV12-4; tentatively, D is TRBD2 (5 bases). The CDR3 has 15 residues. With 1 base removed from V and 7 bases from J, the gap between germline ends came to 14 bases. The DNA for the CDR3 is TGTGCCAGCAGTTTAGGATCGAGGGTGGCGAATGAGCAGTTCTTC. Protein product: CASSLGSRVANEQFF.

This clonotype was recorded a few times. The chain carries TRBV25-1 and TRBJ2-2; D is possibly TRBD1 (6 bases). The ends were cut back, 1 base at V and 5 bases at J, with 14 bases in the middle. The CDR3 covers 16 residues. The germline CDR1 and CDR2 sequences are MGHDK and SYGVNS. Here the CDR3 DNA reads TGTGCCAGCAGTGAATCTGGGGGCGCCGGGACCGGGGAGCTGTTTTTT. This gives the protein CASSESGGAGTGELFF.

This clonotype was picked up many times. V gene TRBV7-8 combines with J gene TRBJ2-2, with 10 bases identical to TRBD2. CDR3 size: 16 residues. V was clipped by 4 bases and J by 3 bases; unmatched bases: 5. Germline V gene data show CDR1 as SGHVS and CDR2 as FQNEAQ. The CDR3 DNA reads as TGTGCCAGCAGCTCTCCGGGGACTAGCGACACCGGGGAGCTGTTTTTT. Encoded protein: CASSSPGTSDTGELFF.

This clonotype was picked up a small number of times. The genes are TRBV7-2 and TRBJ2-2; 7 nucleotides match TRBD1. Germline V gene data show CDR1 as SGHTA and CDR2 as FQGNSA. V trimming: 1 base; J trimming: 4 bases; junction bases outside the gene matches: 9. The CDR3 spans 17 residues. This CDR3 reads CASSLVRTGAVTGELFF. The CDR3 nucleotides are TGTGCCAGCAGCTTAGTTAGGACAGGAGCCGTCACCGGGGAGCTGTTTTTT.

CDR3: CSATVLAGGVNEQFF. In nucleotides, the CDR3 is TGCAGTGCCACCGTGCTAGCGGGAGGGGTCAATGAGCAGTTCTTC. The chain combines TRBV20-1 with TRBJ2-1; 12 bases map to TRBD2. Germline CDR1 and CDR2: DFQATT and SNEGSKA (reference sequence). Losses at the gene ends were 6 bases for V and 6 bases for J; bases not matched to a gene: 9. This CDR3 is built from 15 residues.